These 19 T cell receptor beta chains came from one sample sequenced in a study of read filtering for tumor transcriptome and immune sequencing. From approximately 430 ng of RNA, a library with molecular barcoded alpha/delta and beta/gamma adaptors was made. TCRdb recomputed calls from the reads with MiXCR, one row per CDR3 protein. The sample includes fewer than 30,000 distinct CDR3 sequences, about an eighth of them seen just once. The sequenced sample consisted of a population of CD138-negative cells sorted from bone marrow. The receptors stem from a donor over 35 with multiple myeloma.

This clonotype was observed many times. The gene calls are TRBV27 and TRBJ2-7, with D tentatively TRBD2 (6 bases). The CDR3 is made up of 12 amino acids. CDR1 and CDR2 from the germline V gene are MNHEY and SMNVEV (reference sequence). Trimming left V 5 bases short and J 10 bases short, with 15 bases between. CDR3 region: CASSTPGTPQYF. The CDR3, as DNA: TGTGCCAGCAGTACCCCAGGGACTCCCCAGTACTTC.

By sample fraction, this clonotype is medium-sized. The chain combines TRBV30 with TRBJ2-1, with D uncertain. The V gene's germline CDR1 is GTSNPN and CDR2 SVGIG (reference sequence). The CDR3 covers 11 residues. Trimming left V 5 bases short and J 4 bases short, with 6 bases between. CDR3 coding DNA: TGTGCCTGGTCCGTTTACAATGAGCAGTTCTTC. This translates into CAWSVYNEQFF.

Many counts were recorded for this clonotype. The chain is built from TRBV15 and TRBJ2-1; no definite D call. V shed 1 base and J shed 1 base, with 5 bases lying between them. The CDR3 is made up of 14 amino acids. From germline, CDR1 is LNHNV and CDR2 YYDKDF (reference sequence). CDR3 DNA: TGTGCCACCAGCAGAGTTGAATCCTACAATGAGCAGTTCTTC. It encodes CATSRVESYNEQFF.

This clonotype was counted at least ten times. The chain uses TRBV7-8 and TRBJ2-2; 7 bases agree with TRBD2. CDR3 length: 19 amino acids. Trimming cost V 3 bases and J 2 bases; bases outside gene matches: 15. The germline V gene has CDR1 SGHVS and CDR2 FQNEAQ. The CDR3 DNA reads TGTGCCAGCAGCTTTCGGTCTGGAGCGGGAACGCAAAACACCGGGGAGCTGTTTTTT. This codes for CASSFRSGAGTQNTGELFF.

With regard to this clonotype: It may be a read error: a sequence one base away is much more abundant. This chain uses TRBV25-1 with TRBJ2-7; 7 bases match TRBD1. CDR3 size: 17 residues. The V gene's germline CDR1 is MGHDK and CDR2 SYGVNS. Unmatched junction bases numbered 14, after V lost 3 bases and J lost 3 bases. The CDR3 coding sequence is TGTGCCAGCAGTGACCAATCCGACAGGGCTGGTGGCTACGAGCAGTACTTC. Its protein product is CASSDQSDRAGGYEQYF.

Remarks on this clonotype: A much more abundant neighbour one base away suggests this may be a read error. The rearrangement joins TRBV19 to TRBJ2-1, with 7 bases identical to TRBD2. CDR1 is LNHDA, CDR2 SQIVND, per germline (reference sequence). This CDR3 comprises 14 residues. The V segment lost 11 bases and the J segment 6 bases; nucleotides outside the gene matches: 13. The CDR3 spells CACKATSSSNEQFF. The CDR3 nucleotides are TGTGCCTGTAAAGCGACTAGCAGCTCCAATGAGCAGTTCTTC. Looking up the rest from reference TRBV19 and TRBJ2-1 gives the full variable domain: DGGITQSPKYLFRKEGQNVTLSCEQNLNHDAMYWYRQDPGQGLRLIYYSQIVNDFQKGDIAEGYSVSREKKESFPLTVTSAQKNPTAFYLCACKATSSSNEQFFGPGTRLTVL.

This clonotype was seen at least ten times. The chain combines TRBV30 with TRBJ2-7, with D perhaps matching TRBD2 (5 bases). Trimming took off 0 bases at V and 8 bases at J, with 11 bases between the two ends. Germline V gene sequence: CDR1 GTSNPN, CDR2 SVGIG (reference sequence). The CDR3 is 12 residues long. CDR3 protein: CAWSVGGGKQYF. The CDR3 bases are TGTGCCTGGAGTGTTGGAGGTGGCAAGCAGTACTTC. Using reference TRBV30 and TRBJ2-7 for the parts outside the CDR3, the full variable domain is SQTIHQWPATLVQPVGSPLSLECTVEGTSNPNLYWYRQAAGRGLQLLFYSVGIGQISSEVPQNLSASRPQDRQFILSSKKLLLSDSGFYLCAWSVGGGKQYFGPGTRLTVT.

This clonotype showed up just a few times. The chain has TRBV15 and TRBJ2-3, with TRBD2 matching 12 bases. Per germline, CDR1 LNHNV and CDR2 YYDKDF (reference sequence). The CDR3 totals 14 residues. The ends lost 6 bases at V and 4 bases at J; junction bases unmatched: 2. The CDR3 protein is CATSLAGGPDTQYF. CDR3 sequence (DNA): TGTGCCACCAGTCTAGCGGGAGGGCCAGATACGCAGTATTTT.

This clonotype was observed many times. The chain has TRBV7-8 and TRBJ2-1; D gene uncertain. V gave up 5 bases and J gave up 0 bases, with 17 bases separating them. The germline gives CDR1 SGHVS, CDR2 FQNEAQ. The CDR3 is 17 amino acids. In DNA form, the CDR3 reads TGTGCCAGCAGCCTATCCCGACTCCGGGCCTCCTACAATGAGCAGTTCTTC. Protein sequence: CASSLSRLRASYNEQFF. Based on the CDR3 plus reference TRBV7-8 and TRBJ2-1, the full variable domain is GAGVSQSPRYKVAKRGQDVALRCDPISGHVSLFWYQQALGQGPEFLTYFQNEAQLDKSGLPSDRFFAERPEGSVSTLKIQRTQQEDSAVYLCASSLSRLRASYNEQFFGPGTRLTVL.

In this sample, this clonotype turned up many times. The J gene is TRBJ2-1, the V gene TRBV3-1; D not resolved. Germline V gives CDR1 LGHDT, CDR2 YNNKEL (reference sequence). V lost 1 base and J lost 2, with 9 bases in between. The CDR3 runs to 15 residues. The CDR3 DNA follows: TGTGCCAGCAGCCAAGGAGTCCTCACCTACAATGAGCAGTTCTTC. Its translation is CASSQGVLTYNEQFF.

This clonotype was detected many times. The V call is TRBV29-1, the J call TRBJ2-7; D is possibly TRBD1 (6 bases). Germline V gene sequence: CDR1 SQVTM, CDR2 ANQGSEA. The CDR3 covers 15 residues. V lost 6 bases and J 0 bases, leaving 18 bases between the germline ends. The CDR3 sequence is CSVFLRQAISYEQYF. The CDR3 nucleotides read TGCAGCGTATTTCTTAGACAGGCCATCTCCTACGAGCAGTACTTC.

This clonotype was detected ten times or more. The chain recombines TRBV2 with TRBJ2-7; TRBD1 aligns across 7 bases. The CDR3 runs 13 residues. The J segment lost 4 bases and the V segment lost 7 bases, leaving 7 bases of the junction unmatched. The germline gives CDR1 SNHLY, CDR2 FYNNEI. The DNA for the CDR3 is TGTGCCAGCAAGGCCCAGGGGGAGTACGAGCAGTACTTC. Translated: CASKAQGEYEQYF. Supplemented by reference TRBV2 and TRBJ2-7, the full variable domain reads EPEVTQTPSHQVTQMGQEVILRCVPISNHLYFYWYRQILGQKVEFLVSFYNNEISEKSEIFDDQFSVERPDGSNFTLKIRSTKLEDSAMYFCASKAQGEYEQYFGPGTRLTVT.

This clonotype was detected many times. The V gene is TRBV7-8, the J gene TRBJ2-7; 9 bases align to TRBD2. Germline lookup yields CDR1 SGHVS and CDR2 FQNEAQ. The CDR3 is made up of 15 amino acids. After removal of 4 bases from V and 3 bases from J, the junction contained 7 bases not matched to a gene. CDR3 residues: CASSSRLAVYYEQYF. The CDR3 DNA follows: TGTGCCAGCAGCTCTCGACTAGCGGTCTACTACGAGCAGTACTTC.

In its sample, this clonotype was seen a few times. This chain uses TRBV29-1 with TRBJ2-1, with 7 bases matching TRBD1. The J segment lost 5 bases and the V segment lost 4 bases, leaving 11 bases of the junction unmatched. The CDR3 is 15 amino acids. CDR1 and CDR2 from the germline V gene are SQVTM and ANQGSEA. DNA of the CDR3: TGCAGCGTTGGCCAGACAGGGTTAGTTCACAATGAGCAGTTCTTC. Translated: CSVGQTGLVHNEQFF.

This clonotype was counted ten times or more. The V gene is TRBV2, the J gene TRBJ1-3; D is undetermined. Germline V lookup: CDR1 SNHLY, CDR2 FYNNEI. The CDR3 is made up of 14 amino acids. Trimming removed 8 bases at V and 0 bases at J, with 11 bases between. The CDR3 sequence is CASCPESSGNTIYF. The CDR3 nucleotides are TGTGCCAGCTGCCCAGAAAGCTCTGGAAACACCATATATTTT.

This clonotype has just one count. The rearrangement joins TRBV20-1 to TRBJ1-5; weak D call: TRBD1 (5 bases). The CDR3 contains 10 residues. From germline, CDR1 is DFQATT and CDR2 SNEGSKA (reference sequence). V lost 7 bases and J lost 6, with 7 bases in between. The CDR3 coding sequence is TGCAGTGTGGGGGGTCAGCCCCAGCATTTT. Its protein product is CSVGGQPQHF.

This clonotype was detected many times. The chain is built from TRBV10-3 and TRBJ2-1; TRBD2 matches 14 bases. CDR3 length: 17 residues. CDR1 ENHRY and CDR2 SYGVKD come from the germline V gene. The V and J ends lost 3 bases and 4 bases, in that order; junction bases with no gene match: 5. The CDR3 nucleotides read TGTGCCATCAGTGATTGGGGACTAGCGGGAGCTTACAATGAGCAGTTCTTC. It codes for CAISDWGLAGAYNEQFF.

Many counts were recorded for this clonotype. The chain uses TRBV7-2 and TRBJ2-1, with D possibly matching TRBD2 (5 bases). The CDR3 runs to 13 residues. From germline, CDR1 is SGHTA and CDR2 FQGNSA. The V and J ends lost 5 bases and 3 bases respectively, with 8 bases between them. The CDR3 DNA sequence: TGTGCCAGCAGCCCTGACTACTACAATGAGCAGTTCTTC. It codes for CASSPDYYNEQFF.

In its sample, this clonotype was seen many times. The chain uses TRBV27 and TRBJ2-5; 9 bases fit TRBD2. Germline CDR1 is MNHEY and CDR2 is SMNVEV (reference sequence). The V segment lost 6 bases and the J segment 5 bases; nucleotides outside the gene matches: 10. This CDR3 is 15 amino acids long. CDR3 amino acids: CASRPIAGVGETQYF. DNA of the CDR3: TGTGCCAGCAGACCCATAGCGGGAGTGGGGGAGACCCAGTACTTC.